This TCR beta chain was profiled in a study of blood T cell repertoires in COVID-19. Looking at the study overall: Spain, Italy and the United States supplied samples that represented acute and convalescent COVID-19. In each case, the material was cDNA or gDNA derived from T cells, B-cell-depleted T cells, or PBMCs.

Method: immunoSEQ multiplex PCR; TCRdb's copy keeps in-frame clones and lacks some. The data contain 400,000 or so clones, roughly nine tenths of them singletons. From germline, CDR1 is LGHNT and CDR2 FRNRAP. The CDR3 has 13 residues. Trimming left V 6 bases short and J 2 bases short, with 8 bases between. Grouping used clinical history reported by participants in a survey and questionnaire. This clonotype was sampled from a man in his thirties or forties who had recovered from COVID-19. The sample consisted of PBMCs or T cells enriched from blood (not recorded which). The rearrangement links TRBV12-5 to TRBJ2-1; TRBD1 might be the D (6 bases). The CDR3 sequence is CASGRDTYNEQFF. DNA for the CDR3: TGTGCTAGTGGCCGGGACACCTACAATGAGCAGTTCTTC.